Listed below are T cell receptor beta chains from one sample, sequenced in a study of beta chain features in type 1 diabetes. Sequencing was performed with immunoSEQ multiplex PCR; in TCRdb, only in-frame clones are kept and a portion is missing. Here the sample spans 40,000 to 60,000 clones, about 60% being singletons. The sample comprised stem cell memory CD4+ T cells from blood. These receptors all stem from a woman aged 25-40 years with type 1 diabetes. Both conserved end residues are part of each CDR3. The D gene is left open where the match is weak. Not every row has a clone size; where given, it reads once, few, many or a size class.

size: .
D: TRBD2
J: TRBJ2-3
V: TRBV5-1
DNA: TGCGCCAGCAGCTTGGAAGGGACTAGCGGGAGGGCCGATACGCAGTATTTT
CDR3: CASSLEGTSGRADTQYF

size: .
D: TRBD2
J: TRBJ2-7
V: TRBV6-5
DNA: TGTGCCAGCAGAAGGGGAGGGCGCTACGAGCAGTACTTC
CDR3: CASRRGGRYEQYF

size: .
D: TRBD2
J: TRBJ2-7
V: TRBV30
DNA: TGTGCCTGGAGTCTGGCGGCGGGAGTAACCTACGAGCAGTACTTC
CDR3: CAWSLAAGVTYEQYF

size: .
D: TRBD2
J: TRBJ2-1
V: TRBV6-5
DNA: TGTGCCAGCAGGACTAGCTGGGGGTACAATGAGCAGTTCTTC
CDR3: CASRTSWGYNEQFF

size: .
D: .
J: TRBJ2-7
V: TRBV4-1
DNA: TGCGCCAGCAGCCAAATAACAGGTGCCTACGAGCAGTACTTC
CDR3: CASSQITGAYEQYF

size: few
D: TRBD2
J: TRBJ2-1
V: TRBV5-1
DNA: TGCGCCAGCAGCTTGGAGGGGACTAGCGAGCGTGAGCAGTTCTTC
CDR3: CASSLEGTSEREQFF

size: .
D: .
J: TRBJ1-2
V: TRBV6-6
DNA: TGTGCCACCCAGGGAACTAACTATGGCTACACCTTC
CDR3: CATQGTNYGYTF

size: .
D: .
J: TRBJ2-1
V: TRBV19
DNA: TGTGCCAGTAGTATAGGGAGGATTTCCTCCTACAATGAGCAGTTCTTC
CDR3: CASSIGRISSYNEQFF

size: .
D: .
J: TRBJ1-2
V: TRBV5-1
DNA: TGCGCCAGCAGCTTGGACCCCGGGAATGGCTACACCTTC
CDR3: CASSLDPGNGYTF

size: .
D: .
J: TRBJ2-7
V: TRBV2
DNA: TGTGCCAGCAGTGAAGGGGCTGGATCCTACGAGCAGTACTTC
CDR3: CASSEGAGSYEQYF

size: few
D: .
J: TRBJ1-1
V: TRBV30
DNA: TGTGCCTGGATTCCGGGACTATCAGGCCGACGCCGACGGGGCACTGAAGCTTTCTTT
CDR3: CAWIPGLSGRRRRGTEAFF

size: .
D: .
J: TRBJ1-3
V: TRBV7-9
DNA: TGTGCCAGCAGCTTAGTGAGCTCTGGAAACACCATATATTTT
CDR3: CASSLVSSGNTIYF

size: .
D: .
J: TRBJ2-1
V: TRBV9
DNA: TGTGCCAGCAGCCCCCGGGGTAGCGGTAGCTCCTACAATGAGCAGTTCTTC
CDR3: CASSPRGSGSSYNEQFF

size: .
D: .
J: TRBJ1-1
V: TRBV4-2
DNA: TGTGCCAGCAGCCAAGATGGGGCGGCGGACACTGAAGCTTTCTTT
CDR3: CASSQDGAADTEAFF

size: .
D: .
J: TRBJ2-7
V: TRBV5-6
DNA: TGTGCCAGCAGCTTCGACACGTCCGAGCAGTACTTC
CDR3: CASSFDTSEQYF

size: once
D: TRBD1
J: TRBJ1-1
V: TRBV11-3
DNA: TGTGCCAGCAGCACGAACCAAGGACAGGGCGAAGCTTTCTTT
CDR3: CASSTNQGQGEAFF

size: .
D: TRBD2
J: TRBJ2-7
V: TRBV6-1
DNA: TGTGCCAGCAGTGACTTTAGCGGGAGAGGTAACGAGCAGTACTTC
CDR3: CASSDFSGRGNEQYF

size: .
D: .
J: TRBJ2-7
V: TRBV29-1
DNA: TGCAGCGTAAGGGGAGGGGGTACCTACGAGCAGTACTTC
CDR3: CSVRGGGTYEQYF

size: .
D: TRBD2
J: TRBJ2-3
V: TRBV7-7
DNA: TGTGCTAGCAGCTTAAACGGGAGGAAAGATACGCAGTATTTT
CDR3: CASSLNGRKDTQYF

size: .
D: .
J: TRBJ1-5
V: TRBV28
DNA: TGTGCCAGCAGGAGTTTAGGTGTCCAGGTAAATCAGCCCCAGCATTTT
CDR3: CASRSLGVQVNQPQHF

size: few
D: .
J: TRBJ2-7
V: TRBV11-1
DNA: TGTGCCAGCAGCTCGGACAGAACCCTCTACGAGCAGTACTTC
CDR3: CASSSDRTLYEQYF

size: .
D: .
J: TRBJ1-1
V: TRBV6-5
DNA: TGTGCCAGCAGTCCGGGGGGGCTTAACACTGAAGCTTTCTTT
CDR3: CASSPGGLNTEAFF

size: .
D: TRBD1
J: TRBJ2-3
V: TRBV10-3
DNA: TGTGCCATCAGGGGGACAGTCAAGGGCACAGATACGCAGTATTTT
CDR3: CAIRGTVKGTDTQYF

size: .
D: .
J: TRBJ2-5
V: TRBV5-1
DNA: TGCGCCAGCAGCAACCAAGGGGTCCAAGAGACCCAGTACTTC
CDR3: CASSNQGVQETQYF

size: .
D: .
J: TRBJ2-1
V: TRBV7-9
DNA: TGTGCCAGCAGCCCCCTGCTAGGAGGAGTTTCCGGCTCCTACAATGAGCAGTTCTTC
CDR3: CASSPLLGGVSGSYNEQFF

size: few
D: .
J: TRBJ2-3
V: TRBV4-1
DNA: TGCGCCAGCAGCCAAGATTCTCGGGGAACAGATACGCAGTATTTT
CDR3: CASSQDSRGTDTQYF

size: few
D: TRBD2
J: TRBJ2-1
V: TRBV28
DNA: TGTGCCAGCAGTCCCGGGCTAGCGGGGCATGAGCAGTTCTTC
CDR3: CASSPGLAGHEQFF

size: .
D: TRBD1
J: TRBJ1-5
V: TRBV19
DNA: TGTGCCAGTAGGGAGACATCCGGGACAGGGGGCAGACAGCCCCAGCATTTT
CDR3: CASRETSGTGGRQPQHF

size: few
D: TRBD1
J: TRBJ1-5
V: TRBV29-1
DNA: TGCAGCGTGAAGACCGGGACAGCCAATCAGCCCCAGCATTTT
CDR3: CSVKTGTANQPQHF

size: few
D: TRBD2
J: TRBJ2-1
V: TRBV7-3
DNA: TGTGCCAGCAGCTTCTTGAGCGGGAGCCAATACAATGAGCAGTTCTTC
CDR3: CASSFLSGSQYNEQFF

size: .
D: TRBD2
J: TRBJ2-7
V: TRBV7-9
DNA: TGTGCCAGCAGCCGAGCGGGAGGTACCCCCTCCTACGAGCAGTACTTC
CDR3: CASSRAGGTPSYEQYF

size: .
D: .
J: TRBJ2-7
V: TRBV27
DNA: TGTGCCAGCAGTCCCACCGGTTACGAGCAGTACTTC
CDR3: CASSPTGYEQYF

size: .
D: .
J: TRBJ2-7
V: TRBV18
DNA: TGTGCCAGCTCACGCGAGGGTGCCTACGAGCAGTACTTC
CDR3: CASSREGAYEQYF

size: .
D: .
J: TRBJ2-1
V: TRBV5-5
DNA: TGTGCCAGCAGCTTAGAGCGGGTACACAATGAGCAGTTCTTC
CDR3: CASSLERVHNEQFF

size: .
D: .
J: TRBJ2-3
V: TRBV5-1
DNA: TGCGCCAGCAGCTTGACTGAACGGAGCACAGATACGCAGTATTTT
CDR3: CASSLTERSTDTQYF

size: .
D: TRBD1
J: TRBJ1-1
V: TRBV10-2
DNA: TGCGCCAGCAGTGCAAGAACAGGGGGCCGCACTGAAGCTTTCTTT
CDR3: CASSARTGGRTEAFF

size: .
D: TRBD2
J: TRBJ2-7
V: TRBV29-1
DNA: TGCAGCGCCTTCCGGGGCGGGGGGGCCTACGAGCAGTACTTC
CDR3: CSAFRGGGAYEQYF

size: .
D: TRBD1
J: TRBJ1-1
V: TRBV30
DNA: TGTGCCTGGAGTGTAGCAGGAGGGGGCTTGGTCACTGAAGCTTTCTTT
CDR3: CAWSVAGGGLVTEAFF

size: few
D: .
J: TRBJ2-5
V: TRBV28
DNA: TGTGCCAGCAGTTCTCCGGGCCTCGGGAAGACCCAGTACTTC
CDR3: CASSSPGLGKTQYF

size: .
D: .
J: TRBJ1-5
V: TRBV28
DNA: TGTGCCAGCAGTGAGAGCAATCAGCCCCAGCATTTT
CDR3: CASSESNQPQHF